A single sample is the source of the 25 T cell receptor beta chains below, sequenced in a study of identical twins. TCRdb used MiXCR to reprocess the 5' RACE reads, holding one entry per CDR3 protein. The sample yields 420,000 or so distinct CDR3 sequences, 18% seen once. What was sequenced was naive T cells sorted from blood. The receptors shown here come from a man aged 45-60 years in good health.

The chain joins TRBV18 to TRBJ2-3, with a weak D call TRBD1 (6 bases). This CDR3 comprises 15 residues. Per the germline V gene, CDR1 is KGHSH and CDR2 is LQKENI. The V end lost 0 bases, the J end lost 3 bases, and 10 bases lay between the germline ends. CDR3 sequence (DNA): TGTGCCAGCTCACCACCACAGGGAACGACAGATACGCAGTATTTT. As protein: CASSPPQGTTDTQYF.

This clonotype was seen more than once but under ten times. The chain has TRBV7-2 and TRBJ2-7; no firm D call. This CDR3 spans 16 amino acids. The germline V and J ends were trimmed by 5 bases and 3 bases, with 20 bases remaining between them. Germline-derived CDR1 and CDR2 are SGHTA and FQGNSA. The CDR3 region has the DNA TGTGCCAGCAGCGAGGATCACACCGGGCCGCTCTACGAGCAGTACTTC. Translated: CASSEDHTGPLYEQYF.

In this sample, this clonotype turned up many times. The V call is TRBV11-2, the J call TRBJ2-5; the D is unclear. V shed 5 bases and J shed 1 base, with 20 bases lying between them. CDR1 and CDR2 (germline): SGHAT, FQNNGV. This CDR3 spans 17 amino acids. The CDR3 reads CASSGSVLIRAQETQYF. The CDR3 DNA reads as TGTGCCAGCAGCGGATCCGTATTAATCCGGGCCCAAGAGACCCAGTACTTC.

This clonotype appeared a few times. The chain employs TRBV15 and TRBJ1-6, with TRBD1 matching 9 bases. CDR1 is LNHNV, CDR2 YYDKDF, per germline (reference sequence). The ends lost 1 base at V and 9 bases at J; junction bases unmatched: 4. The CDR3 totals 15 residues. For the CDR3, the DNA is TGTGCCACCAGCAGAGGACAGGGGGTTGGTTCACCCCTCCACTTT. It yields the protein CATSRGQGVGSPLHF.

The chain combines TRBV20-1 with TRBJ2-2, with D possibly being TRBD2 (5 bases). The CDR3 length is 16 residues. Germline loops: CDR1 DFQATT, CDR2 SNEGSKA (reference sequence). The V end lost 4 bases, the J end lost 0 bases, and 15 bases lay between the germline ends. CDR3 loop: CSAKRPAATNTGELFF. The CDR3 DNA reads TGCAGTGCTAAAAGGCCAGCGGCCACGAACACCGGGGAGCTGTTTTTT.

On this clonotype itself: One base away lies a much larger clone, so this may be a sequencing read error. Likely a read error: the CDR3 ends without its conserved phenylalanine or tryptophan. The V and J genes are TRBV28 and TRBJ2-1; D might be TRBD1 or TRBD2, each matching 5 bases. The V end was cut by 7 bases, the J end by 9 bases, with 13 bases between. CDR3 size: 12 residues. CDR1 and CDR2 (germline): MDHEN, SYDVKM. CDR3 amino acids: CASTDPGTEQFL. The CDR3 region has the DNA TGTGCCAGCACTGATCCAGGGACTGAGCAGTTCCTC.

This clonotype came up many times. The J gene is TRBJ1-5, the V gene TRBV27; D gene unclear. The CDR3 consists of 15 residues. With 1 base removed from V and 3 bases from J, the gap between germline ends came to 10 bases. The germline V gene has CDR1 MNHEY and CDR2 SMNVEV (reference sequence). DNA for the CDR3: TGTGCCAGCAGTTTATATGCCGCCAACAATCAGCCCCAGCATTTT. Amino acid sequence: CASSLYAANNQPQHF.

This clonotype occurred a few times. The rearrangement joins TRBV4-1 to TRBJ2-3; 9 bases match TRBD2. V trimming: 4 bases; J trimming: 3 bases; junction bases outside the gene matches: 8. The V gene's germline CDR1 is MGHRA and CDR2 YSYEKL. The CDR3 spans 16 residues. For the CDR3, the DNA is TGCGCCAGCAGCCCTTTAGCGGGGGCTGCGACAGATACGCAGTATTTT. This gives the protein CASSPLAGAATDTQYF.

There are a few counts of this clonotype. The genes are TRBV6-5 and TRBJ2-7; 7 positions match TRBD2. V shed 2 bases, J shed 2 bases, and the junction held 12 bases outside the gene matches. CDR3 length: 17 residues. Germline CDR1 is MNHEY and CDR2 is SVGAGI. The CDR3: CASSYGVSSGIPYEQYF. The CDR3 bases are TGTGCCAGCAGTTACGGGGTGTCGAGCGGGATCCCCTACGAGCAGTACTTC.

This clonotype was recorded at least ten times. The gene calls are TRBV7-2 and TRBJ2-7; no firm D call. This CDR3 contains 12 residues. Germline V lookup: CDR1 SGHTA, CDR2 FQGNSA. V was clipped by 1 base and J by 6 bases, with 7 bases between them. As DNA, the CDR3 is TGTGCCAGCAGCTTAGAGGTCGGCGAGCAGTACTTC. Translating it yields CASSLEVGEQYF.

V usage is TRBV12-3 or TRBV12-4 and J usage is TRBJ2-1; D not resolved. The CDR3 is 15 amino acids. With 6 bases removed from V and 0 bases from J, the gap between germline ends came to 12 bases. Here the CDR3 reads CASSHTFGSYNEQFF. CDR3 DNA sequence: TGTGCCAGCAGCCATACTTTTGGCTCCTACAATGAGCAGTTCTTC.

This clonotype was detected ten times or more. The rearrangement uses TRBV20-1 and TRBJ2-7; no clear D gene. Between the trimmed V and J ends, which lost 1 base and 3 bases, there was a span of 7 bases. Germline values: CDR1 DFQATT, CDR2 SNEGSKA (reference sequence). The CDR3 loop spans 12 amino acids. The CDR3 sequence is CSARGMSYEQYF. CDR3 bases: TGCAGTGCTAGAGGCATGAGCTACGAGCAGTACTTC.

At least ten counts were recorded for this clonotype. The chain has TRBV12-3 or TRBV12-4 and TRBJ2-7, with D possibly matching TRBD1 (5 bases). Deletions cut 3 bases from V and 6 bases from J, with 9 bases between. There are 12 residues in the CDR3. CDR3 sequence (DNA): TGTGCCAGCAGTTTGTCCAGGGTCGAGCAGTACTTC. Its protein product is CASSLSRVEQYF.

This clonotype was observed a few times. The chain uses TRBV6-5 and TRBJ2-1; weak D call: TRBD2 (6 bases). The CDR3 contains 17 residues. Germline-derived CDR1 and CDR2 are MNHEY and SVGAGI. V shed 0 bases and J shed 8 bases, with 20 bases lying between them. The CDR3 region has the DNA TGTGCCAGCAGTTACTCGAAAAACCTAGCGCTAGCTGATGAGCAGTTCTTC. This codes for CASSYSKNLALADEQFF.

This clonotype has a count of ten or more. The chain combines TRBV28 with TRBJ1-4; unclear D gene. V lost 8 bases, J lost 8 bases, and 12 bases lay in between. Germline lookup yields CDR1 MDHEN and CDR2 SYDVKM. The CDR3 length is 12 residues. The chain's CDR3 is CASLGRGEKLFF. DNA of the CDR3: TGTGCCAGCTTGGGCCGTGGGGAAAAACTGTTTTTT.

This clonotype was seen a few times. The rearrangement links TRBV11-2 to TRBJ2-4, with unresolved D. The CDR3 has 13 residues. Trimming stripped 0 bases from V and 12 bases from J, with 12 bases between. Germline CDR1 is SGHAT and CDR2 is FQNNGV. Here the CDR3 reads CASSLDRSGTQYF. CDR3 DNA sequence: TGTGCCAGCAGCTTAGATCGATCTGGTACTCAGTACTTC.

This clonotype was recorded a few times. The chain couples TRBV5-1 to TRBJ1-2; tentatively, D is TRBD1 (5 bases). This CDR3 is 14 amino acids long. Germline lookup yields CDR1 SGHRS and CDR2 YFSETQ. Trimming shortened V by 0 bases and J by 8 bases, and 14 bases separated the two germline ends. The CDR3 DNA reads TGCGCCAGCAGCTTGGCCCGGGAGGGGAACGGCTACACCTTC. Its protein product is CASSLAREGNGYTF. Full variable domain (missing parts from reference TRBV5-1 and TRBJ1-2): KAGVTQTPRYLIKTRGQQVTLSCSPISGHRSVSWYQQTPGQGLQFLFEYFSETQRNKGNFPGRFSGRQFSNSRSEMNVSTLELGDSALYLCASSLAREGNGYTFGSGTRLTVV.

This clonotype was found many times. The gene calls are TRBV20-1 and TRBJ2-1, with D possibly matching TRBD2 (5 bases). The CDR3 length is 15 residues. The V gene lost 1 base and the J gene lost 8 bases, with 18 bases spanning the gap. The V gene's germline CDR1 is DFQATT and CDR2 SNEGSKA (reference sequence). This CDR3 reads CSARGTQVLVDEQFF. CDR3 bases: TGCAGTGCTAGAGGGACTCAGGTTCTTGTCGATGAGCAGTTCTTC.

This chain connects TRBV4-1 to TRBJ1-3; D ambiguous. The germline V gene has CDR1 MGHRA and CDR2 YSYEKL. V was trimmed by 2 bases and J by 3 bases, leaving 11 bases between them. The CDR3 has 15 residues. In nucleotides, the CDR3 is TGCGCCAGCAGCCAAAGGCCAGGCCTTGGAAACACCATATATTTT. Translation gives CASSQRPGLGNTIYF.

CDR3 nucleotides: TGCGCCAGCAGCAGACAGGGGGCGAGAGAGCAGTACTTC. It is translated as CASSRQGAREQYF. V is TRBV10-2 and J is TRBJ2-7; TRBD1 matches 10 bases. CDR3 length: 13 residues. The V segment lost 6 bases and the J segment 7 bases; nucleotides outside the gene matches: 6. CDR1 and CDR2 (germline): WSHSY, SAAADI.

The table lists this clonotype with many counts. The chain is built from TRBV29-1 and TRBJ2-6; a weak D match, TRBD1 (6 bases). V gave up 3 bases and J gave up 3 bases, with 12 bases separating them. Looked up from germline, CDR1 is SQVTM and CDR2 is ANQGSEA. The CDR3 totals 15 residues. The DNA of the CDR3 is TGCAGCGTTGACTCAGGGGCCTATGGGGCCAACGTCCTGACTTTC. It is translated as CSVDSGAYGANVLTF.

This clonotype was seen ten or more times. This chain joins TRBV5-1 and TRBJ1-2; TRBD1 is a possible D gene (5 bases). The germline V gene has CDR1 SGHRS and CDR2 YFSETQ. The germline V and J ends were trimmed by 0 bases and 2 bases, with 11 bases remaining between them. The CDR3 is made up of 15 amino acids. The DNA for the CDR3 is TGCGCCAGCAGCTTGGTGGGCAGGGAAAACTATGGCTACACCTTC. Translated, it gives CASSLVGRENYGYTF.

This clonotype was counted at least ten times. CDR3 protein: CASSYHGTDTQYF. The CDR3 DNA reads TGTGCCAGCAGTTACCACGGTACAGATACGCAGTATTTT. The chain couples TRBV12-3 or TRBV12-4 to TRBJ2-3; D is undetermined. The CDR3 contains 13 residues. Trimming took off 4 bases at V and 3 bases at J, with 8 bases between the two ends.

The chain has TRBV5-1 and TRBJ2-5; D not certain. CDR3 length equals 13 residues. CDR1 and CDR2 (germline): SGHRS, YFSETQ. V was pared by 4 bases and J by 5 bases, with 12 bases between. CDR3 sequence: CASSAGRAETQYF. The CDR3 nucleotides are TGCGCCAGCAGCGCCGGTCGGGCGGAGACCCAGTACTTC.

As for this clonotype: This may stem from a read error, because a much larger clone lies one nucleotide away. The chain joins TRBV5-6 to TRBJ2-1, with TRBD2 as a possible D gene (6 bases). This CDR3 is built from 12 residues. V gave up 3 bases and J gave up 8 bases, with 9 bases separating them. The germline CDR1 and CDR2 sequences are SGHDT and YYEEEE. For the CDR3, the DNA is TGTGCCAGCAGCTGGGGGGTTGATGAGCAGTTCTTC. This translates into CASSWGVDEQFF.